A single sample gave rise to the 14 T cell receptor beta chains below, sequenced in a study of T cells after yellow fever vaccination (dated by TCRdb to between 2017 and 2020). The treatment or condition tag for this specimen amounts to: live attenuated yellow fever vaccine strain. Library generation was performed with 5' RACE. Sequenced using an Illumina NovaSeq 6000. Starting from the raw public reads, TCRdb applied fastp trimming at Q25, assembled clones with MiXCR and retained in-frame beta chains. Identical CDR3 protein sequences are pooled into one entry, listed with their most common genes and DNA. Here the sample has 150,000 to 200,000 distinct CDR3 sequences; 8% to 13% occur a single time. In total, the top ten clones hold 35% to 40% of the sample. Sequenced material: CD8+ T cells sorted from PBMCs, taken 15 days after the yellow fever booster vaccination. The receptors derive from a man aged 18 to 35 who received the YFV17D yellow fever vaccine.

This clonotype was counted between two and nine times. V gene TRBV27 combines with J gene TRBJ1-2; weak D call: TRBD1 (5 bases). This CDR3 contains 13 residues. CDR1 and CDR2 (germline): MNHEY, SMNVEV (reference sequence). The germline V and J ends were trimmed by 3 bases and 8 bases, with 13 bases remaining between them. This chain's CDR3 is CASSFSPGNGYTF. Written as DNA, the CDR3 is TGTGCCAGCAGTTTTTCCCCAGGGAACGGCTACACCTTC.

This chain joins TRBV28 and TRBJ2-7; D tentatively reads TRBD1 or TRBD2 (5 bases each). Germline CDR1 and CDR2: MDHEN and SYDVKM. The V and J ends lost 4 bases and 3 bases respectively, with 22 bases between them. The CDR3 is 17 residues long. The CDR3 bases are TGTGCCAGCAGTTCCCGCTCGGGACCCATGGGAAGCTACGAGCAGTACGTC. This sequence encodes CASSSRSGPMGSYEQYV.

This clonotype has more than one count but fewer than ten. The V gene is TRBV12-3 or TRBV12-4, the J gene TRBJ2-5, with 8 bases fitting TRBD2. The trim removed 2 bases at V and 4 bases at J, leaving 3 bases unmatched. The CDR3 spans 14 residues. CDR3 in DNA: TGTGCCAGCAGTTTACACAGCGGGGGAGAGACCCAGTACTTC. Translated: CASSLHSGGETQYF.

The chain joins TRBV18 to TRBJ2-7, with 10 bases that match TRBD2. V shed 3 bases and J 6 bases; nucleotides not matched to a gene: 8. CDR3 length: 15 amino acids. Germline CDR1 is KGHSH and CDR2 is LQKENI. CDR3 region: CASSPGASGGGEQYF. In DNA form, the CDR3 reads TGTGCCAGCTCACCCGGTGCTAGCGGGGGTGGCGAGCAGTACTTC.

There are a few counts of this clonotype. The genes are TRBV19 and TRBJ2-2; D is ambiguous. Germline CDR1 is LNHDA and CDR2 is SQIVND (reference sequence). Trimming shortened V by 0 bases and J by 7 bases, and 9 bases separated the two germline ends. The CDR3 spans 14 residues. The chain's CDR3 is CASSIDIGLGELFF. CDR3 bases: TGTGCCAGTAGTATAGATATCGGCCTCGGGGAGCTGTTTTTT. The full variable domain, in which reference TRBV19 and TRBJ2-2 provide the parts outside the CDR3, is DGGITQSPKYLFRKEGQNVTLSCEQNLNHDAMYWYRQDPGQGLRLIYYSQIVNDFQKGDIAEGYSVSREKKESFPLTVTSAQKNPTAFYLCASSIDIGLGELFFGEGSRLTVL.

The chain links TRBV4-1 to TRBJ1-1; no clear D gene. V lost 2 bases, J lost 3 bases, and 16 bases lay in between. Looked up from germline, CDR1 is MGHRA and CDR2 is YSYEKL. The CDR3 covers 16 residues. CDR3 DNA: TGCGCCAGCAGCCAACCCCCGGCCGGGTGGGACACTGAAGCTTTCTTT. It yields the protein CASSQPPAGWDTEAFF.

In its sample, this clonotype was seen many times. The rearrangement links TRBV6-2 or TRBV6-3 to TRBJ2-4, with 7 nucleotides matching TRBD1. The J segment lost 3 bases and the V segment lost 5 bases, leaving 10 bases of the junction unmatched. This CDR3 is 16 amino acids long. Germline V CDR1 and CDR2: MNHEY, SVGEGT. CDR3 sequence (DNA): TGTGCCAGCAGTCCCGTAGACAGGGTGGTCAAAAACATTCAGTACTTC. As protein: CASSPVDRVVKNIQYF.

The V and J genes are TRBV5-1 and TRBJ2-2; the match to TRBD1 covers 11 bases. Germline lookup yields CDR1 SGHRS and CDR2 YFSETQ. This CDR3 is 15 amino acids long. V lost 7 bases and J lost 13; bases outside the gene matches: 15. The CDR3, as DNA: TGCGCCAGCTCACACGGACAGGGGGCGACCCGTGGGCTGTTTTTT. Residues: CASSHGQGATRGLFF.

This clonotype was seen a handful of times. The chain uses TRBV6-2 or TRBV6-3 and TRBJ1-5; 11 nucleotides match TRBD1. Germline V CDR1 and CDR2: MNHEY, SVGEGT. V lost 7 bases to trimming and J lost 0 bases; unmatched junction nucleotides: 20. CDR3 length: 21 amino acids. CDR3 amino acids: CASTDTERTGGGQYSNQPQHF. CDR3 DNA sequence: TGTGCCAGCACCGATACCGAACGGACAGGGGGCGGCCAATATAGCAATCAGCCCCAGCATTTT.

In its sample, this clonotype was seen a few times. The chain carries TRBV5-4 and TRBJ2-5, with TRBD1 matching over 7 bases. In germline, CDR1 is SGHNT, CDR2 YYREEE (reference sequence). The CDR3 runs 13 residues. V lost 6 bases, J lost 2 bases, and 4 bases stayed unmatched. The CDR3 reads CASKGTEQETQYF. For the CDR3, the DNA is TGTGCCAGCAAGGGGACAGAACAAGAGACCCAGTACTTC.

The genes are TRBV6-5 and TRBJ1-4; possible D gene TRBD1, 5 bases. CDR3 size: 17 residues. Germline lookup yields CDR1 MNHEY and CDR2 SVGAGI. With 7 bases removed from V and 5 bases from J, the gap between germline ends came to 23 bases. CDR3 amino acids: CASTDRRQSNRNEKLFF. In nucleotides, the CDR3 is TGTGCCAGCACCGACCGCCGACAGTCAAATCGGAATGAAAAACTGTTTTTT.

This clonotype was seen a handful of times. This CDR3 reads CSASPSSYNSPLHF. The CDR3 DNA reads TGCAGTGCTAGCCCCAGCTCCTATAATTCACCCCTCCACTTT. The chain employs TRBV20-1 and TRBJ1-6; D not certain. The CDR3 consists of 14 residues. CDR1 and CDR2 from the germline V gene are DFQATT and SNEGSKA (reference sequence). V lost 3 bases, J lost 0 bases, and 6 bases lay in between.

The chain carries TRBV18 and TRBJ1-2; D ambiguous. CDR1 and CDR2 from the germline V gene are KGHSH and LQKENI. The CDR3 runs 16 residues. Trimming cost V 1 base and J 1 base, with 13 bases left between them. CDR3 loop: CASSPRAVIFNYGYTF. The DNA of the CDR3 is TGTGCCAGCTCACCACGCGCAGTGATTTTTAACTATGGCTACACCTTC.

This clonotype came up a few times. This chain uses TRBV29-1 with TRBJ1-1; no reliable D call. Germline values: CDR1 SQVTM, CDR2 ANQGSEA. This CDR3 contains 13 residues. V was cut by 5 bases and J by 2 bases, with 12 bases left in between. CDR3 coding DNA: TGCAGCGTTCCTGCTATAGAAAACACTGAAGCTTTCTTT. Its translation: CSVPAIENTEAFF.